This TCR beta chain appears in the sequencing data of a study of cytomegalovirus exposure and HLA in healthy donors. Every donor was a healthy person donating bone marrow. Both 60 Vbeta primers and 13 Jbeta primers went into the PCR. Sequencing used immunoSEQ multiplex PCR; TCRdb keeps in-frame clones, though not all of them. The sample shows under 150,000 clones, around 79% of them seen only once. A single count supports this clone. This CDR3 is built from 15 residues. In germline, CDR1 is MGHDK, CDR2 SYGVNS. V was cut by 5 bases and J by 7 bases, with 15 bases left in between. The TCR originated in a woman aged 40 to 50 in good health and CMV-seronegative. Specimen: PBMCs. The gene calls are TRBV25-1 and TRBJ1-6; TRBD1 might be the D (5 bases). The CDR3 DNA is TGTGCCAGCAGTCGTCCAGGGCAACGGAATTCACCCCTCCACTTT. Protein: CASSRPGQRNSPLHF. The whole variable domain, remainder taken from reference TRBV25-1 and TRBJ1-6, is EADIYQTPRYLVIGTGKKITLECSQTMGHDKMYWYQQDPGMELHLIHYSYGVNSTEKGDLSSESTVSRIRTEHFPLTLESARPSHTSQYLCASSRPGQRNSPLHFGNGTRLTVT.